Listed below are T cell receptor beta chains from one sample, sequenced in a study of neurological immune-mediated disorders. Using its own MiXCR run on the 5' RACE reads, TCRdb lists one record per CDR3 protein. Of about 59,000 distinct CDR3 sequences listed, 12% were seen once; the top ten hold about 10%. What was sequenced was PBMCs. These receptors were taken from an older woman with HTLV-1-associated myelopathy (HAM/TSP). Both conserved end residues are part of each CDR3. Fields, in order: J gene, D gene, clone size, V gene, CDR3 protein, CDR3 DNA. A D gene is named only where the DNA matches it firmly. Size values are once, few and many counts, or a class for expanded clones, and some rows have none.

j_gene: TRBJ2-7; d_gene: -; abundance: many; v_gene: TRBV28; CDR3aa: CASRTSRVLEQYF; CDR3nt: TGTGCCAGCAGGACTAGTCGCGTTCTCGAGCAGTACTTC
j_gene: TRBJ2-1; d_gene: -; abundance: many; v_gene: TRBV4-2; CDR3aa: CASSQVSGSYNEQFF; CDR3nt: TGTGCCAGCAGCCAAGTATCAGGGTCCTACAATGAGCAGTTCTTC
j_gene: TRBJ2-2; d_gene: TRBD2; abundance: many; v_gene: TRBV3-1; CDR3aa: CASSQLVLAELNTGELFF; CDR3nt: TGTGCCAGCAGCCAATTGGTACTAGCGGAGCTGAACACCGGGGAGCTGTTTTTT
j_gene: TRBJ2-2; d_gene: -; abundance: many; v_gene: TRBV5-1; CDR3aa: CASSLDWSVADARELFF; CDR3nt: TGCGCCAGCAGCTTGGATTGGTCGGTAGCGGACGCCCGGGAGCTGTTTTTT
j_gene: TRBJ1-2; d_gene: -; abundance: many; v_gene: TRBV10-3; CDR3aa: CACSLEGNYGYTF; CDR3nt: TGTGCCTGCTCGCTTGAGGGAAACTATGGCTACACCTTC
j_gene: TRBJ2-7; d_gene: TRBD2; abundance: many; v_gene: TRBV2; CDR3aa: CASTTSSPYEQYF; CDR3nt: TGTGCCAGCACGACTAGCAGCCCTTACGAGCAGTACTTC
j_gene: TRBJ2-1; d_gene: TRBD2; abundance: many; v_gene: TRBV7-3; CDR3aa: CASSLNPSGSNEQFF; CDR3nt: TGTGCCAGCAGCTTAAACCCTAGCGGGAGTAATGAGCAGTTCTTC
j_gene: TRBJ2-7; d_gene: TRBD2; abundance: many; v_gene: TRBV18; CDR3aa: CASSPVDLSGGYEQYF; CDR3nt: TGTGCCAGCTCACCAGTCGATCTCTCGGGGGGATACGAGCAGTACTTC
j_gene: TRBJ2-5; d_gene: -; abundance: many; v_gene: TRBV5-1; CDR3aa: CASSFFSLEAETQYF; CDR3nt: TGCGCCAGCAGCTTTTTCTCGTTGGAGGCAGAGACCCAGTACTTC
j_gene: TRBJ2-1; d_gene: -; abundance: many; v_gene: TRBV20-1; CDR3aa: CSALQGSSSYNEQFF; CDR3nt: TGCAGTGCGCTACAGGGCTCAAGCTCCTACAATGAGCAGTTCTTC
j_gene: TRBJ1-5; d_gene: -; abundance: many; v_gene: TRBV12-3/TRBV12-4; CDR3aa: CASSFISAGNQPQHF; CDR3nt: TGTGCCAGCAGTTTTATATCGGCAGGCAATCAGCCCCAGCATTTT
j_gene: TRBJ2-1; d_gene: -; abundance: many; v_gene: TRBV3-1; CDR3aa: CASYAYNEQFF; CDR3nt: TGTGCCAGCTACGCCTACAATGAGCAGTTCTTC
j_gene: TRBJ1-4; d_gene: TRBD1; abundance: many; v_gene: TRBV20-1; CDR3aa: CSASPGQRNEKLFF; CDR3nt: TGCAGTGCTAGCCCGGGACAGCGTAATGAAAAACTGTTTTTT
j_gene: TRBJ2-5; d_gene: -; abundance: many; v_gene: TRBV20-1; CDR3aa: CSANPDSPSQETQYF; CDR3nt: TGCAGTGCTAACCCCGACAGTCCCTCCCAAGAGACCCAGTACTTC
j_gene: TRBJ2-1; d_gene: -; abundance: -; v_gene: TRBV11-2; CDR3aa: CASTVGNEQFF; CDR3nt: TGTGCCAGCACCGTGGGAAATGAGCAGTTCTTC
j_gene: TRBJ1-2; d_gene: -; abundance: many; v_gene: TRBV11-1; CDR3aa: CASSDRQSNYGYTF; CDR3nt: TGTGCCAGCAGCGACAGACAGAGTAACTATGGCTACACCTTC
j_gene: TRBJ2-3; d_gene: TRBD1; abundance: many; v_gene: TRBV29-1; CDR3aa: CSVVGGQKTDTQYF; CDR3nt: TGCAGCGTTGTAGGGGGACAGAAGACAGATACGCAGTATTTT
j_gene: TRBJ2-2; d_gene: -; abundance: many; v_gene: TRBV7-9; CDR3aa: CASSSRDTGELFF; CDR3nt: TGTGCCAGCAGCTCCCGGGACACCGGGGAGCTGTTTTTT
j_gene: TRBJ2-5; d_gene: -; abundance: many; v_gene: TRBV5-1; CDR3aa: CASSLAGGKETQYF; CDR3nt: TGCGCCAGCAGCTTGGCCGGAGGCAAGGAGACCCAGTACTTC
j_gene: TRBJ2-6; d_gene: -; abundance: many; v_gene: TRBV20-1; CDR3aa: CSARGESGANVLTF; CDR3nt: TGCAGTGCTAGGGGGGAGAGTGGGGCCAACGTCCTGACTTTC
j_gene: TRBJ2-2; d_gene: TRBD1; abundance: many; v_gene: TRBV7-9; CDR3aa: CASSLGTGGSTGKLFF; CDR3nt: TGTGCCAGCAGCTTAGGGACAGGGGGGAGCACCGGGAAGCTGTTTTTT
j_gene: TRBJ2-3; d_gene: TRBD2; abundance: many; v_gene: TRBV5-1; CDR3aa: CASSQVGRGTDTQYF; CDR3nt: TGCGCCAGCAGCCAGGTCGGGAGGGGCACAGATACGCAGTATTTT
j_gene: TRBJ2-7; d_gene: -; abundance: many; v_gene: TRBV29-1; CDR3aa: CSARDRLEEQYF; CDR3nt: TGCAGCGCCCGGGACCGCTTGGAAGAGCAGTACTTC
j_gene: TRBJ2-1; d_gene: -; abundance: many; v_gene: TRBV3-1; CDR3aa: CASSQGSLSSYNEQFF; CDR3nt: TGTGCCAGCAGCCAAGGAAGTCTCAGCTCCTACAATGAGCAGTTCTTC
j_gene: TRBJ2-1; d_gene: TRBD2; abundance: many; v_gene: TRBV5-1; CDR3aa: CASSSRLAGYNEQFF; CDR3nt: TGCGCCAGCAGCTCCCGACTAGCGGGATACAATGAGCAGTTCTTC
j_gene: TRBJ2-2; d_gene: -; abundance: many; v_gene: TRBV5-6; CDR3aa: CASSLLGAGELFF; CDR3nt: TGTGCCAGCAGCCTACTAGGGGCCGGGGAGCTGTTTTTT
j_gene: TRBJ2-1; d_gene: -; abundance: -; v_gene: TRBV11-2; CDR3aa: CASRYDNAYNEQFF; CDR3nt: TGTGCCAGCCGTTATGATAACGCCTACAATGAGCAGTTCTTC
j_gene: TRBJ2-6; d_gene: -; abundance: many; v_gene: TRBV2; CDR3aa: CASSEFLGRSSGANVLTF; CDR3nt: TGTGCCAGCAGTGAATTTCTGGGCAGGAGCTCTGGGGCCAACGTCCTGACTTTC
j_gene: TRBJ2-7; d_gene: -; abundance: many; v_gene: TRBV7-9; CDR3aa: CASSLEAVDEQYF; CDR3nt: TGTGCCAGCAGCTTGGAGGCGGTGGACGAGCAGTACTTC
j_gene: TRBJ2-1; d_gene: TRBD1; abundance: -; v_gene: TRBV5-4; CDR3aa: CASSPLTGGASDEQFF; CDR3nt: TGTGCCAGCAGCCCGTTGACAGGGGGCGCTTCGGATGAGCAGTTCTTC
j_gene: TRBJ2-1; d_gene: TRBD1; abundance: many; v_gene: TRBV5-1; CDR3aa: CASSLDRVSYNEQFF; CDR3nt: TGCGCCAGCAGCCTGGACAGGGTCTCCTACAATGAGCAGTTCTTC
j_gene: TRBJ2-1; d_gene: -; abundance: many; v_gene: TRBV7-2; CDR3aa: CASSLQTSFYNEQFF; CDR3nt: TGTGCCAGCAGCTTACAGACTAGTTTCTACAATGAGCAGTTCTTC
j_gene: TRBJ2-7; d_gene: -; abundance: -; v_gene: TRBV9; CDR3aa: CASSYEQYF; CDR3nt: TGTGCCAGCAGCTACGAGCAGTACTTC
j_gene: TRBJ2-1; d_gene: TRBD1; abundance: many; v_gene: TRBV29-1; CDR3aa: CSVEEPTGGDEQFF; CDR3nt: TGCAGCGTTGAAGAACCGACAGGGGGTGATGAGCAGTTCTTC
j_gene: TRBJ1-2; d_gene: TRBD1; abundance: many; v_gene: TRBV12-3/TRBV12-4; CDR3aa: CASSPRQGSYTF; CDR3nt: TGTGCCAGCAGTCCCAGACAGGGAAGCTACACCTTC
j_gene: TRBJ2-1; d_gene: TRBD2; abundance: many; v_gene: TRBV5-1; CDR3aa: CASSLGSGRDNEQFF; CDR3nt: TGCGCCAGCAGCTTGGGTAGCGGGAGGGACAATGAGCAGTTCTTC
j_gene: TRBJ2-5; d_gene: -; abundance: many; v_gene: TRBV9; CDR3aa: CASSVGGANQETQYF; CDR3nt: TGTGCCAGCAGCGTAGGGGGGGCTAACCAAGAGACCCAGTACTTC
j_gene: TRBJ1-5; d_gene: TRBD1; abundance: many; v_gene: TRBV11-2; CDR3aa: CASSPGTGLNQPQHF; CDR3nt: TGTGCCAGCAGCCCCGGGACAGGCTTAAATCAGCCCCAGCATTTT